This TCR beta chain comes out of a study of CD8 T cells in Susac syndrome. Study context: Patients with Susac syndrome were therapy-naive, on corticosteroids, or on intravenous immunoglobulin alone at the time that blood was drawn.

The CDR3 contains 14 residues. Trimming shortened V by 5 bases and J by 6 bases, and 18 bases separated the two germline ends. CDR1 GTSNPN and CDR2 SVGIG come from the germline V gene (reference sequence). It was with random hexamers that about 0.45 to 1 ug RNA was reverse transcribed. TCR beta CDR3 was amplified by immunoSEQ multiplex PCR. This amplification extended across 54 Vbeta and 13 Jbeta segments. TCRdb processed the immunoSEQ multiplex PCR reads anew with MiXCR; each CDR3 protein has one entry. The sample records approximately 190,000 distinct CDR3 sequences, around 95% being singletons. From blood CD8+ and CD4+ T cells, the TCR beta chain was sequenced.

The chain combines TRBV30 with TRBJ2-3; no clear D. The sample consisted of CD4+ T cells from PBMCs. This clonotype originated in a human donor with Susac syndrome. The CDR3 protein is CAWALGPGWDTQYF. The CDR3 nucleotides read TGTGCCTGGGCTTTAGGACCTGGGTGGGATACGCAGTATTTT.